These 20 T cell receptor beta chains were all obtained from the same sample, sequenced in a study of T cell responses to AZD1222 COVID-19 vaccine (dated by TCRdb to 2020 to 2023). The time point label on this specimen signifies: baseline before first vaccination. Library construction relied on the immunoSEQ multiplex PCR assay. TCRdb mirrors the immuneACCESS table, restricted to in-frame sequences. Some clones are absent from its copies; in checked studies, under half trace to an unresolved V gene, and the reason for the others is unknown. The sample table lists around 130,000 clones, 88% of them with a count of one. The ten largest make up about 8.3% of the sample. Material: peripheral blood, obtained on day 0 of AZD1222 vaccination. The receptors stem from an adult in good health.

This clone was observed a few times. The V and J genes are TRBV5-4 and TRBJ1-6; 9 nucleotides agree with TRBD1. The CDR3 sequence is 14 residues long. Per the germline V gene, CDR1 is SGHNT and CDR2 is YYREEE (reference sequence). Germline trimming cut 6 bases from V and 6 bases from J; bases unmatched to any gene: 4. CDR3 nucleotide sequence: TGTGCCAGCAAGGACAGGGGTGCTAATTCACCCCTCCACTTT. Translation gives CASKDRGANSPLHF.

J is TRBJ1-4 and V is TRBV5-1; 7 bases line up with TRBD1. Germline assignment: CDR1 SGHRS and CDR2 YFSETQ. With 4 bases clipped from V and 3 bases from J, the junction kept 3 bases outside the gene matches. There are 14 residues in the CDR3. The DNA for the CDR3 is TGCGCCAGCAGCGGCGGGACAGCTAATGAAAAACTGTTTTTT. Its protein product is CASSGGTANEKLFF. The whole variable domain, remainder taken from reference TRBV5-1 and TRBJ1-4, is KAGVTQTPRYLIKTRGQQVTLSCSPISGHRSVSWYQQTPGQGLQFLFEYFSETQRNKGNFPGRFSGRQFSNSRSEMNVSTLELGDSALYLCASSGGTANEKLFFGSGTQLSVL.

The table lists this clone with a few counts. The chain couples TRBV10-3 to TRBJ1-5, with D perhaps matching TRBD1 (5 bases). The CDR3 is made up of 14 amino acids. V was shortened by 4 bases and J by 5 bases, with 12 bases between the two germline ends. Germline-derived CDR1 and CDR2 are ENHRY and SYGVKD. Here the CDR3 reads CAISVRQGDQPQHF. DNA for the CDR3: TGTGCCATCAGTGTAAGGCAGGGCGATCAGCCCCAGCATTTT.

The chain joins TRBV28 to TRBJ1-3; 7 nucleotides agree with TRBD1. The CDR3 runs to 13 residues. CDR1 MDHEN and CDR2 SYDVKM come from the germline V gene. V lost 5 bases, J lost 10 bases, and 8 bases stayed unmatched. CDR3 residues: CASSPSVRGTIYF. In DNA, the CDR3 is TGTGCCAGCAGTCCCTCGGTCAGGGGGACCATATATTTT.

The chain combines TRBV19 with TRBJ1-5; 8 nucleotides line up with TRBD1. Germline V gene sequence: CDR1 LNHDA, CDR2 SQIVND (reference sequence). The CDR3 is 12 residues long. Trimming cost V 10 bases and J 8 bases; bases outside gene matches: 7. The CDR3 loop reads CATRTGSKPQHF. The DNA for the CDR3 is TGTGCCACCCGGACAGGGTCAAAGCCCCAGCATTTT.

The CDR3 sequence: CASSLSGYEQYF. In DNA, the CDR3 is TGTGCCAGCAGCCTATCCGGCTACGAGCAGTACTTC. The chain uses TRBV12-3 or TRBV12-4 and TRBJ2-7; D is unclear. V gave up 6 bases and J gave up 3 bases, with 9 bases separating them. This CDR3 region has 12 residues.

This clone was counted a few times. The CDR3 DNA reads TGCGCCAGCAGTGCCCATCAGGGGGATAATTCACCCCTCCACTTT. The encoded protein is CASSAHQGDNSPLHF. This rearrangement joins TRBV10-2 to TRBJ1-6; TRBD1 matches at 7 bases. V shed 4 bases and J 5 bases; nucleotides not matched to a gene: 5. The CDR3 runs 15 residues. Germline CDR1 WSHSY, CDR2 SAAADI.

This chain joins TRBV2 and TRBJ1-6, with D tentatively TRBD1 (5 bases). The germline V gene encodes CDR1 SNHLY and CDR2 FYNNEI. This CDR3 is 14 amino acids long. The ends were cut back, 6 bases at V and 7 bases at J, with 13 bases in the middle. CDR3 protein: CASRSTANNSPLHF. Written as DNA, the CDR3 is TGTGCCAGCAGATCGACAGCGAACAATTCACCCCTCCACTTT.

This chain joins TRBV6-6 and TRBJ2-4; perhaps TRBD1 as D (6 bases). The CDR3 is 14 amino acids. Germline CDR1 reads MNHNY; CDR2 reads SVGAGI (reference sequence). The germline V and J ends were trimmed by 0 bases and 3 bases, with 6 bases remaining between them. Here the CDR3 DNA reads TGTGCCAGCAGTTACTCGGACAGCAAAAACATTCAGTACTTC. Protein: CASSYSDSKNIQYF.

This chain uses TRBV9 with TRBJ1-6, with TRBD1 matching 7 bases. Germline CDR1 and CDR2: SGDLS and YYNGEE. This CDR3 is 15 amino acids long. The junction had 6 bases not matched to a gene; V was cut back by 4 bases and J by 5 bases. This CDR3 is CASSSTGPDNSPLHF. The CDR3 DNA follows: TGTGCCAGCAGCTCGACAGGGCCCGATAATTCACCCCTCCACTTT. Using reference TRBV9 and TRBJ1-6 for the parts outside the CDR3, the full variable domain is DSGVTQTPKHLITATGQRVTLRCSPRSGDLSVYWYQQSLDQGLQFLIQYYNGEERAKGNILERFSAQQFPDLHSELNLSSLELGDSALYFCASSSTGPDNSPLHFGNGTRLTVT.

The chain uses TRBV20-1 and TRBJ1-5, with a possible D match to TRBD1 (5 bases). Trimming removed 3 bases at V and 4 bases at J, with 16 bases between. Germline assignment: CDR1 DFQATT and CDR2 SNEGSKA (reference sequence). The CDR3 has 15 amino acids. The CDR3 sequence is CSASLGHQGNQPQHF. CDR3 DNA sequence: TGCAGTGCTAGTTTGGGTCATCAGGGTAATCAGCCCCAGCATTTT.

The chain's CDR3 is CASSDRDRGNEKLFF. The CDR3 coding sequence is TGTGCCAGCAGTGACCGGGACAGGGGCAATGAAAAACTGTTTTTT. The chain combines TRBV6-2 or TRBV6-3 with TRBJ1-4; 10 bases line up with TRBD1. Germline CDR1 is MNHEY and CDR2 is SVGEGT. This CDR3 comprises 15 residues. The trim removed 5 bases at V and 5 bases at J, leaving 5 bases unmatched.

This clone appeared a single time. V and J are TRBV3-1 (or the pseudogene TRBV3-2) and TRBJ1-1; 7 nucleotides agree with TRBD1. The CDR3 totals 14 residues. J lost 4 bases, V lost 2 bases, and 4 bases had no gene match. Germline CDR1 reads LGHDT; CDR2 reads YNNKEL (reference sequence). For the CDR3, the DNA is TGTGCCAGCAGCCAAACAGGGGTCGGCACTGAAGCTTTCTTT. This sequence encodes CASSQTGVGTEAFF.

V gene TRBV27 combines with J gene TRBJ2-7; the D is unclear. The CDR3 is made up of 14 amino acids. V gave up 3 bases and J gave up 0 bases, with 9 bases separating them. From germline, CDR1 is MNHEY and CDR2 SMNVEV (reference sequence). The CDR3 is CASSFSLSSYEQYF. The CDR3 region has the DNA TGTGCCAGCAGTTTCTCCCTGAGCTCCTACGAGCAGTACTTC.

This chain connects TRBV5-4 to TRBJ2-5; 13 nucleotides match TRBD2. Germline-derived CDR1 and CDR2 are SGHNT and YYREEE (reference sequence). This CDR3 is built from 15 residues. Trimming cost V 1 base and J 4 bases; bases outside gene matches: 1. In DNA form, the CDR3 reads TGTGCCAGCAGCTTGACTAGCGGGGGGGTAGAGACCCAGTACTTC. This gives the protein CASSLTSGGVETQYF.

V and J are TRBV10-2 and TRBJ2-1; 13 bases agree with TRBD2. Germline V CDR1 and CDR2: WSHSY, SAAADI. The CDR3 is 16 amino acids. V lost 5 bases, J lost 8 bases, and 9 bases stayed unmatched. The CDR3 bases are TGCGCCAGCAGTCCTAATGGACTAGCGGGAGTTCATGAGCAGTTCTTC. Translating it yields CASSPNGLAGVHEQFF.

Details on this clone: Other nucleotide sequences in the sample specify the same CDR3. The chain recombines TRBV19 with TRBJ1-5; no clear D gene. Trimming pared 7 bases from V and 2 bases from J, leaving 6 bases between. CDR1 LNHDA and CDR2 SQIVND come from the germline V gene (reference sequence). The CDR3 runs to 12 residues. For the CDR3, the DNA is TGTGCCAGTACGAGAGGCAATCAGCCCCAGCATTTT. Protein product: CASTRGNQPQHF.

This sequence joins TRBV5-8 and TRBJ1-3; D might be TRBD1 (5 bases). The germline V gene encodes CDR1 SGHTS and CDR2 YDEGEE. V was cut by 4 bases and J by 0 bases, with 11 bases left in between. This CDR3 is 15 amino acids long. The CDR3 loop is CASSPGTSSGNTIYF. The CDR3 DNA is TGTGCCAGCAGCCCGGGGACGAGCTCTGGAAACACCATATATTTT.

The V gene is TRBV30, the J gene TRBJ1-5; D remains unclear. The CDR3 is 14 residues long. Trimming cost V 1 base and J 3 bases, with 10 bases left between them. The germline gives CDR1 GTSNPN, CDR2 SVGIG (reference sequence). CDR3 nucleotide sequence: TGTGCCTGGAGTGACCTAGGACTCAATCAGCCCCAGCATTTT. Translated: CAWSDLGLNQPQHF.

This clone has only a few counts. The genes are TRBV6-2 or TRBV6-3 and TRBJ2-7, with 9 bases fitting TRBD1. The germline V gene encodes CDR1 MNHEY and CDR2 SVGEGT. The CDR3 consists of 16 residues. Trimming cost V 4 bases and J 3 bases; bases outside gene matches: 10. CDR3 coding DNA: TGTGCCAGCAGTTCCCCCGGGACAGGGAATAGCTACGAGCAGTACTTC. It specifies CASSSPGTGNSYEQYF.